This T cell receptor (beta chain) was observed in a study of identical twins. TCRdb used MiXCR to reprocess the 5' RACE reads, holding one entry per CDR3 protein. The repertoire holds 500,000 to 600,000 distinct CDR3 sequences, with roughly a fifth as singletons. The CDR3 extends over 14 amino acids. Trimming pared 4 bases from V and 2 bases from J, leaving 12 bases between. Germline V CDR1 and CDR2: SGHTA, FQGNSA. A further study also used this sample, focusing on T cells expressing NK-cell markers. That investigation notes: The authors derived TCR beta repertoires from sorted CD3+CD56+NKG2C+, CD3+CD56+NKG2C- and CD3+CD56-NKG2C+ T cells. Just one sequenced donor of eight was HCMV-seronegative, while seven were seropositive. Several experiments added an anti-gamma-delta TCR antibody to sort only alpha-beta TCR T cells.

Sequencing used CD4+ T cells sorted from blood. This clonotype was obtained from a woman aged 18-29 years in good health. V and J are TRBV7-2 and TRBJ2-7; D is possibly TRBD1 (5 bases). The CDR3 reads CASSSSGITYEQYF. CDR3 sequence (DNA): TGTGCCAGCAGCTCATCAGGGATTACCTACGAGCAGTACTTC.